Listed here are 25 T cell receptor beta chains from one sample, sequenced in a study of regulatory T cells in long-lasting Graves disease. HTBI primers from iRepertoire and Arm-PCR of CDR3 regions yielded the TCR beta libraries. TCRdb reprocessed the multiplex PCR reads with MiXCR, giving one entry per CDR3 protein. The table lists around 460,000 distinct CDR3 sequences, about a fifth of them singletons. Time point: persistent/refractory GD, antithyroid drugs over 5 years with positive TRAb. Isolated PBMC RNA provided the starting material for the TCR library. Here the sequenced sample was peripheral blood mononuclear cells (PBMCs), taken when the disease was refractory, from a patient treated with antithyroid drugs. All receptors derive from a female donor with Graves disease.

CDR3 in amino acids: CASSLLPRGNTGELFF. CDR3 sequence (DNA): TGTGCCAGCAGCTTACTTCCGCGCGGAAACACCGGGGAGCTGTTTTTT. The V call is TRBV7-2, the J call TRBJ2-2; D remains ambiguous. Germline values: CDR1 SGHTA, CDR2 FQGNSA. The V gene lost 2 bases and the J gene lost 2 bases, with 12 bases spanning the gap. The CDR3 covers 16 residues.

This clonotype was seen ten or more times. The chain uses TRBV9 and TRBJ2-5; weak D call: TRBD2 (7 bases). The CDR3 contains 16 residues. Trimming removed 0 bases from V and 0 bases from J, with 12 bases in between. Germline-derived CDR1 and CDR2 are SGDLS and YYNGEE. The CDR3 here is CASSVGGGGYQETQYF. The CDR3 DNA reads TGTGCCAGCAGCGTAGGAGGCGGGGGCTACCAAGAGACCCAGTACTTC.

This clonotype has ten or more counts. The rearrangement uses TRBV27 and TRBJ1-5; 8 bases match TRBD1. CDR1 and CDR2 from the germline V gene are MNHEY and SMNVEV (reference sequence). V lost 10 bases and J lost 2; bases outside the gene matches: 10. The CDR3 is made up of 15 amino acids. CDR3 nucleotides: TGTGCCACCACCGCCACAGGGGGGGGCAATCAGCCCCAGCATTTT. The encoded protein is CATTATGGGNQPQHF.

This clonotype was observed at least ten times. The chain uses TRBV6-1 and TRBJ2-7; D may be TRBD2 (5 bases). The CDR3 is made up of 14 amino acids. V lost 6 bases to trimming and J lost 0 bases, with 12 bases between them. The germline V gene has CDR1 MNHNS and CDR2 SASEGT. The DNA for the CDR3 is TGTGCCAGCAGACCCAAAGCGGTCTCCTACGAGCAGTACTTC. This gives the protein CASRPKAVSYEQYF.

This clonotype came up once. V usage is TRBV4-1 and J usage is TRBJ1-1, with TRBD1 matching over 9 bases. V shed 4 bases, J shed 6 bases, and the junction held 9 bases outside the gene matches. Germline V gene data show CDR1 as MGHRA and CDR2 as YSYEKL. The CDR3 is made up of 15 amino acids. CDR3 nucleotides: TGCGCCAGCAGCCCGGGACAGGGAGGGATCGCTGAAGCTTTCTTT. Translating gives CASSPGQGGIAEAFF.

This clonotype came up many times. V usage is TRBV20-1 and J usage is TRBJ1-2; D may be TRBD1 (5 bases). CDR3 size: 13 residues. Trimming left V 3 bases short and J 3 bases short, with 11 bases between. Germline lookup yields CDR1 DFQATT and CDR2 SNEGSKA (reference sequence). The CDR3 bases are TGCAGTGCTAGGCTGAGGACACACTATGGCTACACCTTC. Amino acids: CSARLRTHYGYTF.

This clonotype was counted only a few times. This chain links TRBV10-3 with TRBJ1-4; D remains ambiguous. V was pared by 8 bases and J by 2 bases, with 6 bases between. The CDR3 extends over 12 amino acids. CDR1 is ENHRY and CDR2 is SYGVKD in the germline V gene. CDR3 residues: CAIGGTNEKLFF. CDR3 nucleotides: TGTGCCATCGGCGGGACTAATGAAAAACTGTTTTTT.

Ten or more counts support this clonotype. V gene TRBV6-1 combines with J gene TRBJ2-7; TRBD2 matches at 11 bases. In germline, CDR1 is MNHNS, CDR2 SASEGT. This CDR3 spans 14 amino acids. Unmatched junction bases numbered 5, after V lost 7 bases and J lost 3 bases. The CDR3 spells CASNLAGGSYEQYF. The CDR3, as DNA: TGTGCCAGCAACCTAGCGGGGGGCAGCTACGAGCAGTACTTC.

This clonotype was picked up many times. The CDR3 loop is CASSYSKEGYGYTF. The CDR3 DNA is TGTGCCAGCAGTTACTCGAAGGAGGGCTACGGCTACACCTTC. This rearrangement joins TRBV6-9 to TRBJ1-2; D not certain. Trimming pared 3 bases from V and 8 bases from J, leaving 16 bases between. This CDR3 is 14 amino acids long. Germline V gene lookup returns CDR1 MNHGY and CDR2 SVAAGI.

The gene calls are TRBV7-9 and TRBJ1-2; tentatively, D is TRBD1 (6 bases). The germline V and J ends were trimmed by 5 bases and 4 bases, with 14 bases remaining between them. Germline values: CDR1 SEHNR, CDR2 FQNEAQ (reference sequence). There are 14 residues in the CDR3. CDR3 region: CASSRGGPGYGYTF. The CDR3 bases are TGTGCCAGCAGCCGGGGGGGGCCGGGCTATGGCTACACCTTC.

This clonotype showed up just a few times. The chain combines TRBV9 with TRBJ1-4; TRBD1 matches 8 bases. V was clipped by 4 bases and J by 4 bases; unmatched bases: 3. This CDR3 is 14 amino acids long. The germline V gene encodes CDR1 SGDLS and CDR2 YYNGEE. The CDR3 sequence is CASSFGTGNEKLFF. The CDR3 DNA reads TGTGCCAGCAGCTTCGGGACAGGTAATGAAAAACTGTTTTTT.

On this clonotype: With a much larger clone just one base away, this may be a read error. The chain combines TRBV6-2 or TRBV6-3 with TRBJ2-7; no firm D call. Per germline, CDR1 MNHEY and CDR2 SVGEGT. Between the trimmed V and J ends, which lost 6 bases and 6 bases, there was a span of 9 bases. The CDR3 runs to 11 residues. CDR3 sequence (DNA): TGTGCCAGCAGCACCAACTGCGAGCAGTACTTC. As protein: CASSTNCEQYF.

The chain joins TRBV12-3 or TRBV12-4 to TRBJ1-5; TRBD1 might be the D (5 bases). V was pared by 3 bases and J by 6 bases, with 9 bases between. The CDR3 extends over 13 amino acids. CDR3 residues: CASSFKRGQPQHF. The CDR3 nucleotides read TGTGCCAGCAGTTTTAAAAGGGGTCAGCCCCAGCATTTT.

This clonotype has ten or more counts. This rearrangement joins TRBV7-9 to TRBJ2-5, with D possibly being TRBD1 (7 bases). CDR3 length: 13 amino acids. V was clipped by 7 bases and J by 2 bases, with 11 bases between them. Germline assignment: CDR1 SEHNR and CDR2 FQNEAQ (reference sequence). The CDR3 sequence is CASTAGQQETQYF. The CDR3 nucleotides are TGTGCCAGCACCGCGGGACAGCAAGAGACCCAGTACTTC.

V usage is TRBV29-1 and J usage is TRBJ2-7, with D maybe TRBD2 (5 bases). CDR1 and CDR2 (germline): SQVTM, ANQGSEA. V lost 6 bases, J lost 3 bases, and 18 bases lay in between. The CDR3 loop spans 14 amino acids. This chain's CDR3 is CSVARTSNIYEQYF. The CDR3 nucleotides are TGCAGCGTCGCCCGAACTAGTAACATCTACGAGCAGTACTTC.

There are many counts of this clonotype. V usage is TRBV28 and J usage is TRBJ2-4; tentatively, D is TRBD1 (5 bases). Trimming cost V 5 bases and J 9 bases, with 17 bases left between them. This CDR3 contains 14 residues. Germline V gene data show CDR1 as MDHEN and CDR2 as SYDVKM. The DNA for the CDR3 is TGTGCCAGCAGTAAGGGGCCGTTGCTTGGCATTCAGTACTTC. As protein: CASSKGPLLGIQYF.

There are many counts of this clonotype. V and J are TRBV28 and TRBJ1-2, with a tentative D call TRBD1 (5 bases). The V and J ends lost 4 bases and 1 base respectively, with 16 bases between them. The CDR3 contains 16 residues. CDR1 and CDR2 (germline): MDHEN, SYDVKM. The CDR3 protein is CASSSSGGIGNYGYTF. CDR3 in DNA: TGTGCCAGCAGTTCCTCGGGGGGTATCGGTAACTATGGCTACACCTTC.

V and J are TRBV7-2 and TRBJ1-2, with TRBD1 as a possible D gene (6 bases). This CDR3 comprises 15 residues. V was pared by 5 bases and J by 2 bases, with 15 bases between. Per germline, CDR1 SGHTA and CDR2 FQGNSA. The CDR3 is CASSPTTGINYGYTF. CDR3 in DNA: TGTGCCAGCAGCCCGACCACAGGGATCAACTATGGCTACACCTTC.

This clonotype was detected only a few times. The chain has TRBV6-1 and TRBJ2-7; D unresolved. V gave up 6 bases and J gave up 2 bases, with 17 bases separating them. The length of the CDR3 is 15 residues. Germline assignment: CDR1 MNHNS and CDR2 SASEGT. The CDR3 region has the DNA TGTGCCAGCAGACACCAGGTGACGCCGACCTACGAGCAGTACTTC. It encodes CASRHQVTPTYEQYF.

The chain is built from TRBV7-9 and TRBJ1-1; 8 positions agree with TRBD1. CDR3 length: 15 residues. Trimming removed 0 bases from V and 5 bases from J; junction bases left unmatched: 5. Germline CDR1 is SEHNR and CDR2 is FQNEAQ (reference sequence). The CDR3 sequence is CASSLATTGGTEAFF. CDR3 coding DNA: TGTGCCAGCAGCTTAGCTACAACAGGGGGGACTGAAGCTTTCTTT.

Many counts were recorded for this clonotype. The chain uses TRBV2 and TRBJ1-2; D gene ambiguous. The CDR3 runs 12 residues. Germline V gene lookup returns CDR1 SNHLY and CDR2 FYNNEI. V shed 6 bases and J shed 4 bases, with 9 bases lying between them. The CDR3 reads CASRVGFYGYTF. CDR3 sequence (DNA): TGTGCCAGCAGGGTTGGGTTCTATGGCTACACCTTC. The whole variable domain, filled in from reference TRBV2 and TRBJ1-2, reads EPEVTQTPSHQVTQMGQEVILRCVPISNHLYFYWYRQILGQKVEFLVSFYNNEISEKSEIFDDQFSVERPDGSNFTLKIRSTKLEDSAMYFCASRVGFYGYTFGSGTRLTVV.

This rearrangement joins TRBV15 to TRBJ1-1; TRBD1 is a possible D gene (6 bases). The CDR3 has 14 amino acids. The V gene lost 9 bases and the J gene lost 3 bases, with 17 bases spanning the gap. Germline values: CDR1 LNHNV, CDR2 YYDKDF (reference sequence). The CDR3 nucleotides are TGTGCCACGAAAATGGACAGTCTGTACACTGAAGCTTTCTTT. Amino acid sequence: CATKMDSLYTEAFF.

This clonotype showed up many times. The V gene is TRBV7-8, the J gene TRBJ2-4, with D maybe TRBD1 (6 bases). The CDR3 runs to 14 residues. Trimming pared 4 bases from V and 3 bases from J, leaving 10 bases between. The germline gives CDR1 SGHVS, CDR2 FQNEAQ. The CDR3 nucleotides read TGTGCCAGCAGCTCGGACAGCCTCAAAAACATTCAGTACTTC. As protein: CASSSDSLKNIQYF. Full variable domain (remainder filled in from reference TRBV7-8 and TRBJ2-4): GAGVSQSPRYKVAKRGQDVALRCDPISGHVSLFWYQQALGQGPEFLTYFQNEAQLDKSGLPSDRFFAERPEGSVSTLKIQRTQQEDSAVYLCASSSDSLKNIQYFGAGTRLSVL.

This clonotype was detected many times. The chain links TRBV6-1 to TRBJ2-5, with D perhaps assigned TRBD1 or TRBD2 (5 bases each). CDR1 is MNHNS and CDR2 is SASEGT in the germline V gene. The CDR3 is 13 residues long. Trimming left V 6 bases short and J 2 bases short, with 10 bases between. CDR3 region: CASSRDLQETQYF. The CDR3, as DNA: TGTGCCAGCAGCAGGGACCTGCAAGAGACCCAGTACTTC.

This clonotype has ten or more counts. The genes are TRBV20-1 and TRBJ2-1, with 7 nucleotides matching TRBD1. J lost 6 bases, V lost 0 bases, and 5 bases had no gene match. The CDR3 extends over 14 amino acids. From germline, CDR1 is DFQATT and CDR2 SNEGSKA (reference sequence). The CDR3 protein is CSARETTGSNEQFF. The CDR3 nucleotides read TGCAGTGCTAGAGAGACGACAGGGAGCAATGAGCAGTTCTTC.